These 32 T cell receptor beta chains originate from one sample sequenced in a study of shared clonotypes between healthy human individuals. Assay used: immunoSEQ multiplex PCR; TCRdb lists only in-frame clones, some missing. Of approximately 2,300,000 clones in the sample, less than 95% were seen once. The sample consisted of naive CD4+ T cells from PBMCs. Subset in this sample: CD45RA+ positively selected. The source is a man aged 18-30 years in good health. Some clones in this sample may be carry-over from other donors' samples.

The chain carries TRBV25-1 and TRBJ2-3; a weak D match, TRBD2 (6 bases). In germline, CDR1 is MGHDK, CDR2 SYGVNS. CDR3 length: 13 residues. V lost 2 bases and J 6 bases, leaving 9 bases between the germline ends. CDR3 coding DNA: TGTGCCAGCAGTGAAATGACTAGGGATACGCAGTATTTT. Amino acids: CASSEMTRDTQYF.

The V and J genes are TRBV5-5 and TRBJ1-5, with D uncertain. Germline CDR1 SGHKS, CDR2 YYEKEE (reference sequence). Trimming cost V 4 bases and J 6 bases, with 11 bases left between them. The CDR3 covers 13 residues. This CDR3 is CASSRAPVQPQHF. As DNA, the CDR3 is TGTGCCAGCAGCCGAGCCCCTGTTCAGCCCCAGCATTTT.

This chain joins TRBV28 and TRBJ1-5, with 8 bases that match TRBD1. Germline CDR1 and CDR2: MDHEN and SYDVKM. The junction had 7 bases not matched to a gene; V was cut back by 5 bases and J by 7 bases. This CDR3 is built from 14 residues. The CDR3 protein is CASSATGGGQPQHF. CDR3 sequence (DNA): TGTGCCAGCAGTGCCACAGGGGGAGGCCAGCCCCAGCATTTT.

J is TRBJ2-5 and V is TRBV7-6, with TRBD2 matching 9 bases. In germline, CDR1 is SGHVS, CDR2 FNYEAQ. The CDR3 length is 18 residues. The junction had 17 bases not matched to a gene; V was cut back by 5 bases and J by 4 bases. CDR3 DNA sequence: TGTGCCAGCAGCCTGGGTTATTATGGAGCGGGAGGAGGAGAGACCCAGTACTTC. Translating it yields CASSLGYYGAGGGETQYF.

This clone came up a few times. This sample also contains other DNA sequences that code for the same CDR3. This sequence joins TRBV28 and TRBJ2-5; D may correspond to TRBD1 or TRBD2 (6 bases each). CDR1 and CDR2 (germline): MDHEN, SYDVKM. Trimming left V 3 bases short and J 5 bases short, with 10 bases between. CDR3 length equals 13 residues. The CDR3, as DNA: TGTGCCAGCAGTTTTGGGGGGCGGGAGACCCAGTACTTC. It specifies CASSFGGRETQYF.

V usage is TRBV10-3 and J usage is TRBJ2-7; D gene unclear. The germline CDR1 and CDR2 sequences are ENHRY and SYGVKD. V lost 0 bases and J 8 bases, leaving 11 bases between the germline ends. CDR3 length equals 13 residues. The CDR3 region is CAISESPVDQQYF. The CDR3 bases are TGTGCCATCAGTGAGTCGCCTGTAGATCAGCAGTACTTC.

The V and J genes are TRBV29-1 and TRBJ2-2; the match to TRBD1 covers 10 bases. Germline V gene sequence: CDR1 SQVTM, CDR2 ANQGSEA. CDR3 size: 16 residues. Trimming took 4 bases from V and 6 from J; bases not matched to a gene: 11. The CDR3 protein is CSVASGTGVFAGELFF. Written as DNA, the CDR3 is TGCAGCGTTGCATCCGGGACAGGGGTGTTCGCCGGGGAGCTGTTTTTT.

J is TRBJ1-5 and V is TRBV12-5; D is possibly TRBD1 (6 bases). V gave up 9 bases and J gave up 2 bases, with 11 bases separating them. The CDR3 has 13 residues. CDR1 and CDR2 (germline): LGHNT, FRNRAP. The CDR3 spells CASQGSGNQPQHF. The CDR3 nucleotides are TGTGCTAGCCAGGGGTCGGGCAATCAGCCCCAGCATTTT.

The gene calls are TRBV15 and TRBJ2-2; the match to TRBD2 covers 11 bases. CDR1 LNHNV and CDR2 YYDKDF come from the germline V gene (reference sequence). The CDR3 totals 18 residues. The trim removed 3 bases at V and 6 bases at J, leaving 12 bases unmatched. The CDR3 protein is CATSSRTSGSASAGELFF. CDR3 coding DNA: TGTGCCACCAGCAGTCGAACTAGCGGGAGCGCTAGTGCCGGGGAGCTGTTTTTT.

This chain links TRBV27 with TRBJ2-7; TRBD1 aligns across 8 bases. This CDR3 spans 14 amino acids. The J segment lost 6 bases and the V segment lost 4 bases, leaving 8 bases of the junction unmatched. Looked up from germline, CDR1 is MNHEY and CDR2 is SMNVEV (reference sequence). The DNA of the CDR3 is TGTGCCAGCAGTTCATATTTAACAGGGGGCGAGCAGTACTTC. Translated, it gives CASSSYLTGGEQYF.

This rearrangement joins TRBV28 to TRBJ2-7; TRBD2 might be the D (6 bases). V dropped 6 bases and J dropped 5 bases, with 14 bases sitting between them. The CDR3 covers 13 residues. The germline V gene has CDR1 MDHEN and CDR2 SYDVKM. The CDR3 sequence: CASRGGIYHEQYF. The CDR3 DNA is TGTGCCAGCAGGGGGGGAATTTACCACGAGCAGTACTTC.

CDR3 nucleotides: TGTGCCAGCAGTCTAGCGCGCAGCTATAACTATGGCTACACCTTC. Translated, it gives CASSLARSYNYGYTF. The V call is TRBV7-2, the J call TRBJ1-2; D unresolved. Trimming left V 6 bases short and J 1 base short, with 15 bases between. In germline, CDR1 is SGHTA, CDR2 FQGNSA. This CDR3 is 15 amino acids long.

About this clone: The same CDR3 also results from other DNA sequences found in this sample. CDR3 DNA sequence: TGCGCCAGCAGCTTGGACGGGGCCGGCGGGGAGCTGTTTTTT. This codes for CASSLDGAGGELFF. The V call is TRBV5-1, the J call TRBJ2-2; D assignment may be TRBD1 or TRBD2 (5 bases each). V lost 0 bases and J 7 bases, leaving 10 bases between the germline ends. The CDR3 totals 14 residues. Germline loops: CDR1 SGHRS, CDR2 YFSETQ. The variable domain in full, with the rest retrieved from reference TRBV5-1 and TRBJ2-2, is KAGVTQTPRYLIKTRGQQVTLSCSPISGHRSVSWYQQTPGQGLQFLFEYFSETQRNKGNFPGRFSGRQFSNSRSEMNVSTLELGDSALYLCASSLDGAGGELFFGEGSRLTVL.

The genes are TRBV2 and TRBJ1-4; 8 nucleotides align to TRBD1. Germline lookup yields CDR1 SNHLY and CDR2 FYNNEI. The ends lost 1 base at V and 7 bases at J; junction bases unmatched: 8. This CDR3 contains 16 residues. The CDR3 nucleotides read TGTGCCAGCAGTGAAGGAGAAGGGACAGGCAGTGAAAAACTGTTTTTT. Protein product: CASSEGEGTGSEKLFF. The full variable domain, rest sourced from reference TRBV2 and TRBJ1-4, is EPEVTQTPSHQVTQMGQEVILRCVPISNHLYFYWYRQILGQKVEFLVSFYNNEISEKSEIFDDQFSVERPDGSNFTLKIRSTKLEDSAMYFCASSEGEGTGSEKLFFGSGTQLSVL.

V and J are TRBV7-9 and TRBJ1-2; D gene uncertain. The V end lost 4 bases, the J end lost 2 bases, and 14 bases lay between the germline ends. Germline values: CDR1 SEHNR, CDR2 FQNEAQ (reference sequence). This CDR3 has 15 residues. The CDR3 spells CASSSALEINYGYTF. CDR3 DNA: TGTGCCAGCAGCTCCGCTCTGGAGATAAACTATGGCTACACCTTC.

The table lists this clone with a count of one. The chain joins TRBV5-1 to TRBJ2-1; the match to TRBD1 covers 7 bases. The CDR3 loop spans 14 amino acids. The V and J ends lost 0 bases and 8 bases, in that order; junction bases with no gene match: 5. The germline V gene encodes CDR1 SGHRS and CDR2 YFSETQ. This chain's CDR3 is CASSLGQGVYEQFF. DNA for the CDR3: TGCGCCAGCAGCTTGGGGCAGGGGGTCTATGAGCAGTTCTTC.

The chain employs TRBV4-1 and TRBJ1-1, with D perhaps TRBD1 (6 bases). The CDR3 has 15 amino acids. Trimming took off 2 bases at V and 5 bases at J, with 15 bases between the two ends. The germline V gene has CDR1 MGHRA and CDR2 YSYEKL. Written as DNA, the CDR3 is TGCGCCAGCAGCCAACTGCCGGGGGGGGCGACTGAAGCTTTCTTT. Its translation is CASSQLPGGATEAFF.

As concerns this clone: In the same sample, other DNA sequences code for this CDR3. The V and J genes are TRBV9 and TRBJ2-1, with D possibly TRBD1 on 6 matching bases. There are 16 residues in the CDR3. Per germline, CDR1 SGDLS and CDR2 YYNGEE. Trimming took 0 bases from V and 1 from J, leaving 11 bases between them. Here the CDR3 reads CASSVAGTGSYNEQFF. The CDR3 region has the DNA TGTGCCAGCAGCGTAGCCGGAACAGGGTCCTACAATGAGCAGTTCTTC.

The chain couples TRBV28 to TRBJ1-5; D not resolved. The CDR3 is 14 residues long. V lost 9 bases and J lost 5, with 17 bases in between. Germline CDR1 is MDHEN and CDR2 is SYDVKM. In DNA, the CDR3 is TGTGCCAGTCTTAAAGGGTCCTTGTATCAGCCCCAGCATTTT. It is translated as CASLKGSLYQPQHF.

This clone has only a few counts. Other DNA sequences within the sample encode an identical CDR3. V is TRBV28 and J is TRBJ1-1; no reliable D call. This CDR3 has 11 amino acids. Germline assignment: CDR1 MDHEN and CDR2 SYDVKM. The V end was cut by 5 bases, the J end by 1 base, with 2 bases between. The CDR3 coding sequence is TGTGCCAGCAGTCGGAACACTGAAGCTTTCTTT. Amino acids: CASSRNTEAFF.

The gene calls are TRBV4-3 and TRBJ2-2, with 9 bases fitting TRBD2. Trimming at V came to 4 bases and at J to 6 bases, leaving 12 bases not matched to a gene. The CDR3 extends over 17 amino acids. Germline CDR1 is LGHNA and CDR2 is YSLEER. The CDR3 here is CASSPRGVAGVAGELFF. The CDR3 DNA is TGCGCCAGCAGCCCACGCGGAGTAGCGGGAGTAGCCGGGGAGCTGTTTTTT.

As for this clone: Different DNA sequences within this sample yield the same CDR3. The V call is TRBV5-1, the J call TRBJ1-2; the D is unclear. The V gene lost 0 bases and the J gene lost 8 bases, with 8 bases spanning the gap. CDR3 length equals 12 residues. Looked up from germline, CDR1 is SGHRS and CDR2 is YFSETQ. The CDR3 is CASSLAGPGYTF. CDR3 bases: TGCGCCAGCAGCTTGGCCGGTCCAGGCTACACCTTC.

For this clone: The identical CDR3 is also encoded by other nucleotide sequences in the sample. The chain is built from TRBV7-3 and TRBJ2-1, with D possibly matching TRBD1 (6 bases). The germline V gene has CDR1 SGHTA and CDR2 FQGTGA. Deletions cut 0 bases from V and 6 bases from J, with 9 bases between. This CDR3 has 14 residues. The CDR3 sequence: CASSLTGAGNEQFF. The CDR3, as DNA: TGTGCCAGCAGCTTAACGGGGGCGGGCAATGAGCAGTTCTTC.

This clone was detected once. The chain joins TRBV28 to TRBJ2-7; no reliable D call. V shed 8 bases and J shed 3 bases, with 14 bases lying between them. The length of the CDR3 is 13 residues. The V gene's germline CDR1 is MDHEN and CDR2 SYDVKM. The CDR3 region is CASRDIRLYEQYF. In DNA, the CDR3 is TGTGCCAGCCGCGACATCCGGCTCTACGAGCAGTACTTC.

The CDR3 DNA reads as TGTGCCAGCAGCTTAGGGCAGGGATTTGAAGCTTTCTTT. As protein: CASSLGQGFEAFF. The chain couples TRBV7-9 to TRBJ1-1; weak D call: TRBD1 (5 bases). The germline V and J ends were trimmed by 1 base and 7 bases, with 10 bases remaining between them. This CDR3 has 13 residues. Germline V gene data show CDR1 as SEHNR and CDR2 as FQNEAQ (reference sequence).

The chain combines TRBV28 with TRBJ1-2, with unresolved D. The V gene's germline CDR1 is MDHEN and CDR2 SYDVKM. V was cut by 10 bases and J by 7 bases, with 16 bases left in between. This CDR3 is built from 12 residues. The chain's CDR3 is CATEAYSPGYTF. The CDR3 DNA reads TGTGCCACCGAGGCATACTCTCCTGGCTACACCTTC.

This clone has only one observation. The chain has TRBV2 and TRBJ2-7; possibly TRBD1 or TRBD2 for D (6 bases each). This CDR3 comprises 16 residues. Germline V gene sequence: CDR1 SNHLY, CDR2 FYNNEI. V shed 1 base and J shed 0 bases, with 13 bases lying between them. The CDR3 spells CASSEEGGQNSYEQYF. In DNA, the CDR3 is TGTGCCAGCAGTGAAGAGGGGGGTCAGAACTCCTACGAGCAGTACTTC.

The chain links TRBV7-9 to TRBJ1-1, with 7 bases identical to TRBD1. The CDR3 sequence is 15 residues long. Per germline, CDR1 SEHNR and CDR2 FQNEAQ (reference sequence). V trimming: 1 base; J trimming: 4 bases; junction bases outside the gene matches: 6. CDR3 amino acids: CASSLVTGKGTEAFF. The CDR3 DNA reads TGTGCCAGCAGCTTAGTGACAGGGAAGGGCACTGAAGCTTTCTTT.

This chain connects TRBV5-4 to TRBJ2-2; D not certain. The CDR3 has 14 residues. V was clipped by 0 bases and J by 4 bases, with 7 bases between them. CDR1 and CDR2 (germline): SGHNT, YYREEE (reference sequence). CDR3 sequence (DNA): TGTGCCAGCAGCTTGGTACAGTCCACCGGGGAGCTGTTTTTT. This sequence encodes CASSLVQSTGELFF.

V and J are TRBV4-3 and TRBJ2-3, with 9 bases identical to TRBD2. The CDR3 spans 16 residues. With V trimmed by 1 base and J by 6 bases, 8 bases remained unmatched. Germline V CDR1 and CDR2: LGHNA, YSLEER. The CDR3 DNA follows: TGCGCCAGCAGCCAAGCTGGCGGGAGGGCTTGGGATACGCAGTATTTT. Amino acid sequence: CASSQAGGRAWDTQYF.

The V gene is TRBV30, the J gene TRBJ1-5, with 7 positions matching TRBD1. There are 16 residues in the CDR3. V lost 2 bases to trimming and J lost 5 bases; unmatched junction nucleotides: 12. From germline, CDR1 is GTSNPN and CDR2 SVGIG (reference sequence). The CDR3 DNA reads TGTGCCTGGAGTCCTAGGGGGCGGATTTTTTATCAGCCCCAGCATTTT. Its protein product is CAWSPRGRIFYQPQHF.

V usage is TRBV19 and J usage is TRBJ2-2, with 8 bases identical to TRBD1. J gave up 4 bases and V 2 bases, and 6 bases lay outside the gene matches. This CDR3 has 16 residues. Germline V gene sequence: CDR1 LNHDA, CDR2 SQIVND (reference sequence). The CDR3 DNA follows: TGTGCCAGTAGTATAAGGACAGGGCCGGGCACCGGGGAGCTGTTTTTT. Translation: CASSIRTGPGTGELFF.